Sequencing of this T cell receptor (beta chain) was carried out in a study of beta chain features in type 1 diabetes. TCRB transcripts that were expressed got sequenced, as all of the isolated RNA had been reverse transcribed. TCRdb's copy holds only in-frame clones and misses some; the assay was immunoSEQ multiplex PCR. The table records under 250,000 clones, 13% to 15% of them present only once. This clone was picked up a small number of times. Trimming shortened V by 7 bases and J by 1 base, and 7 bases separated the two germline ends. The CDR3 is 12 amino acids. Germline V lookup: CDR1 ENHRY, CDR2 SYGVKD.

The V gene is TRBV10-3, the J gene TRBJ1-1, with a tentative D call TRBD1 (5 bases). This sequence was found in a woman between 40 and 55 years old in good health. The specimen sequenced was naive CD4+ T cells from blood. CDR3 nucleotides: TGTGCCATCACGGGGGGGAACACTGAAGCTTTCTTT. Residues: CAITGGNTEAFF.